This entry features one TCR beta chain sequence. The record originates from a study of cytomegalovirus exposure and HLA in healthy donors. CDR3 size: 14 residues. V lost 5 bases and J lost 3, with 14 bases in between. Germline V gene lookup returns CDR1 MNHEY and CDR2 SVGAGI. The table came from immunoSEQ multiplex PCR; TCRdb's copy has only in-frame clones and leaves some out. The table lists over 200,000 clones, roughly 88% of them singletons. The sequence was obtained from a young woman in good health and CMV-seronegative. The chain employs TRBV6-5 and TRBJ2-7, with a weak D call TRBD1 (6 bases). Sequencing was performed on PBMCs. CDR3 sequence reads: CASSPAGAGYEQYF. The CDR3 region has the DNA TGTGCCAGCAGTCCCGCAGGGGCGGGCTACGAGCAGTACTTC.